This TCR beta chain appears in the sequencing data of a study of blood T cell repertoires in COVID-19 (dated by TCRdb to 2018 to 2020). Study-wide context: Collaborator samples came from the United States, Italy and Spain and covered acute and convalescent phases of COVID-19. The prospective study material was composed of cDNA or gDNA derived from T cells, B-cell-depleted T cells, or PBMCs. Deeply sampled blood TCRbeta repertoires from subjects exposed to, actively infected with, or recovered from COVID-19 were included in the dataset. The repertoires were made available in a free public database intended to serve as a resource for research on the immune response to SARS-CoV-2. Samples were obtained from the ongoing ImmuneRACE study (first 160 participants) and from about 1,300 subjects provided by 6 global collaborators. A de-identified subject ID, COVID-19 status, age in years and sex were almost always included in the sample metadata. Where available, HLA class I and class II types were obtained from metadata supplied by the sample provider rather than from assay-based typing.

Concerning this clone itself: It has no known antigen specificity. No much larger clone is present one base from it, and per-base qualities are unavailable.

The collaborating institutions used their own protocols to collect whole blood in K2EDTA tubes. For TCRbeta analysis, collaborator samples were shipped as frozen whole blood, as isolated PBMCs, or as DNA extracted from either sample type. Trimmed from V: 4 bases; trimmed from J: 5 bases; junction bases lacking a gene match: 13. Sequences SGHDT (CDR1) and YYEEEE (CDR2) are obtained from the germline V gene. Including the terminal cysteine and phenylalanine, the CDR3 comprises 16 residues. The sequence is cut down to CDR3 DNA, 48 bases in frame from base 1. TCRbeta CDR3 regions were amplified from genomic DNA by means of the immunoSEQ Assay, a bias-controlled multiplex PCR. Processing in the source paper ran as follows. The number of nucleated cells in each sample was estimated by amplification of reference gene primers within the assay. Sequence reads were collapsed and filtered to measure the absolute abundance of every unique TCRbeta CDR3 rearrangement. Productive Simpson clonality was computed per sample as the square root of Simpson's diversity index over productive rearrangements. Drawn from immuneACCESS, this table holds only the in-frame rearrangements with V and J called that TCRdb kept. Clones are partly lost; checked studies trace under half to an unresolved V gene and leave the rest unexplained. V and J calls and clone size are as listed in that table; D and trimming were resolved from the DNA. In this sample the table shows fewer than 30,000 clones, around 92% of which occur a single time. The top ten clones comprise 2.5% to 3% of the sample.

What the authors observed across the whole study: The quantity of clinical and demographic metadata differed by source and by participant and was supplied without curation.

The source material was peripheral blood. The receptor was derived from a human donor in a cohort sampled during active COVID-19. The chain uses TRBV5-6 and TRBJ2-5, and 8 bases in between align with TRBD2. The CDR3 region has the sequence CASSPGRGGPSETQYF. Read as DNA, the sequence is TGTGCCAGCAGCCCGGGACGGGGGGGCCCTTCGGAGACCCAGTACTTC. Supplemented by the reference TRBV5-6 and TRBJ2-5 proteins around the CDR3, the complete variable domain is DAGVTQSPTHLIKTRGQQVTLRCSPKSGHDTVSWYQQALGQGPQFIFQYYEEEERQRGNFPDRFSGHQFPNYSSELNVNALLLGDSALYLCASSPGRGGPSETQYFGPGTRLLVL.